Sequencing of this T cell receptor beta chain was carried out in a study of Ad26.COV2.S vaccination and SARS-CoV-2 variants. Study context: Donor participated within the Ad26.COV2.S arm of the COV1001 trial. The authors gave Ad26.COV2.S intramuscularly, either once or twice 56 days apart. Study-wide results and caveats: Total T cell responses, in the TCR breadth and depth analyses, may have been underestimated. Placebo recipients had lower spike-specific TCR breadth than vaccine recipients.

Assay used: immunoSEQ multiplex PCR; TCRdb lists only in-frame clones, some missing. Among hundreds of thousands of clones listed, 75% to 95% were seen once. Of note for this clone: The antigen is not known.

The ends lost 4 bases at V and 4 bases at J; junction bases unmatched: 5. The CDR3 sequence is 15 residues long. The germline V gene encodes CDR1 SGDLS and CDR2 YYNGEE. Treatment of the sample: about 20 received Ad26.COV2.S at low or high dose, single or two shots; about 5 received placebo; per-sample allocation not given. The investigators took samples on day 63 after the first vaccine or placebo injection. The V call is TRBV9, the J call TRBJ2-3, with TRBD2 matching 11 bases. This receptor was taken from a person between 18 and 59 years old who received the Ad26.COV2.S COVID-19 vaccine or a placebo. Sequenced material: peripheral blood, taken in a trial of Ad26.COV2.S vaccine versus placebo. The CDR3 protein is CASSKLAGEPDTQYF. The CDR3 region has the DNA TGTGCCAGCAGCAAACTAGCGGGAGAACCAGATACGCAGTATTTT.